This T cell receptor beta chain emerged from a study of Ad26.COV2.S vaccination and SARS-CoV-2 variants. Study outcomes and limitations: People given the vaccine had a wider spike-specific TCR breadth than placebo recipients did. Whether participants received vaccine or placebo, their non-spike TCR breadth was similar. Assessments of TCR breadth and depth may have underestimated the total T cell responses.

The CDR3 is made up of 16 amino acids. CDR1 and CDR2 from the germline V gene are SNHLY and FYNNEI. Between the trimmed V and J ends, which lost 8 bases and 2 bases, there was a span of 16 bases. The data were produced by immunoSEQ multiplex PCR, yet TCRdb's version contains in-frame clones alone and is incomplete. The profile covers roughly 380,000 clones, with about 91% appearing a single time and 3% to 4% taken by the ten largest. Note on this clone: The antigen is not known.

J is TRBJ2-6 and V is TRBV2; D is uncertain. The sequencing used peripheral blood, collected after recovery from COVID-19. The origin of this receptor is a human donor who had recovered from COVID-19. CDR3 nucleotides: TGTGCCAGCCACCCACGCCCGATAGCTGGGGCCAACGTCCTGACTTTC. This codes for CASHPRPIAGANVLTF.